This TCR beta chain was retrieved from a study of T cell responses to AZD1222 COVID-19 vaccine. Study-wide results and limits: Spike regions recognized by vaccine-associated CD4 TCRs spanned the protein, led by 160-218 and 743-854. Mostly white British, mostly female donors; authors suggested clonal diversity may be underestimated.

Only in-frame clones appear in the TCRdb table, and some are missing; sequencing was by immunoSEQ multiplex PCR. The sample includes some 97,000 clones, roughly nine tenths seen only once; the top ten take roughly 17%. In regard to this clone: Its antigen is still unknown.

The CDR3 totals 15 residues. CDR1 GTSNPN and CDR2 SVGIG come from the germline V gene (reference sequence). The V and J ends lost 0 bases and 1 base respectively, with 12 bases between them. The chain couples TRBV30 to TRBJ1-1; D not certain. The sequencing used peripheral blood, collected on day 0 of AZD1222 vaccination. The source is an adult in good health. Written as DNA, the CDR3 is TGTGCCTGGAGTGTAAAGGCCGCGGGGAACACTGAAGCTTTCTTT. Its protein is CAWSVKAAGNTEAFF.